Described below is a single T cell receptor beta chain sequence and its context. Its antigen is undetermined. The length of the CDR3 is 14 residues. V lost 0 bases and J 6 bases, leaving 10 bases between the germline ends. A J-beta primer mix and a sample-barcoded 5' primer were used in a second PCR of roughly 7 to 12 cycles. A tag from a template-switch adaptor with 12 random nucleotides marked each cDNA molecule. TCRdb re-analysed the 5' RACE reads in MiXCR, keeping a single row per CDR3 protein. Of about 1,400,000 distinct CDR3 sequences in the sample, 59% are singletons; the top ten hold about 6.7%. These data belong to a study of blood T cells in healthy people across ages. Overall study findings and caveats: Greater diversity and more naive CD4+ cells were seen in long-lived donors than in aged donors. In older individuals, TCR beta diversity per million T cells was lower, falling roughly linearly with age.

This receptor was taken from a man between 18 and 35 years old in good health. V is TRBV12-3 or TRBV12-4 and J is TRBJ2-3; the D is unclear. The sample was blood. CDR3 in DNA: TGTGCCAGCAGTTTAGCGCCCTCCGTGGATACGCAGTATTTT. Translation: CASSLAPSVDTQYF.